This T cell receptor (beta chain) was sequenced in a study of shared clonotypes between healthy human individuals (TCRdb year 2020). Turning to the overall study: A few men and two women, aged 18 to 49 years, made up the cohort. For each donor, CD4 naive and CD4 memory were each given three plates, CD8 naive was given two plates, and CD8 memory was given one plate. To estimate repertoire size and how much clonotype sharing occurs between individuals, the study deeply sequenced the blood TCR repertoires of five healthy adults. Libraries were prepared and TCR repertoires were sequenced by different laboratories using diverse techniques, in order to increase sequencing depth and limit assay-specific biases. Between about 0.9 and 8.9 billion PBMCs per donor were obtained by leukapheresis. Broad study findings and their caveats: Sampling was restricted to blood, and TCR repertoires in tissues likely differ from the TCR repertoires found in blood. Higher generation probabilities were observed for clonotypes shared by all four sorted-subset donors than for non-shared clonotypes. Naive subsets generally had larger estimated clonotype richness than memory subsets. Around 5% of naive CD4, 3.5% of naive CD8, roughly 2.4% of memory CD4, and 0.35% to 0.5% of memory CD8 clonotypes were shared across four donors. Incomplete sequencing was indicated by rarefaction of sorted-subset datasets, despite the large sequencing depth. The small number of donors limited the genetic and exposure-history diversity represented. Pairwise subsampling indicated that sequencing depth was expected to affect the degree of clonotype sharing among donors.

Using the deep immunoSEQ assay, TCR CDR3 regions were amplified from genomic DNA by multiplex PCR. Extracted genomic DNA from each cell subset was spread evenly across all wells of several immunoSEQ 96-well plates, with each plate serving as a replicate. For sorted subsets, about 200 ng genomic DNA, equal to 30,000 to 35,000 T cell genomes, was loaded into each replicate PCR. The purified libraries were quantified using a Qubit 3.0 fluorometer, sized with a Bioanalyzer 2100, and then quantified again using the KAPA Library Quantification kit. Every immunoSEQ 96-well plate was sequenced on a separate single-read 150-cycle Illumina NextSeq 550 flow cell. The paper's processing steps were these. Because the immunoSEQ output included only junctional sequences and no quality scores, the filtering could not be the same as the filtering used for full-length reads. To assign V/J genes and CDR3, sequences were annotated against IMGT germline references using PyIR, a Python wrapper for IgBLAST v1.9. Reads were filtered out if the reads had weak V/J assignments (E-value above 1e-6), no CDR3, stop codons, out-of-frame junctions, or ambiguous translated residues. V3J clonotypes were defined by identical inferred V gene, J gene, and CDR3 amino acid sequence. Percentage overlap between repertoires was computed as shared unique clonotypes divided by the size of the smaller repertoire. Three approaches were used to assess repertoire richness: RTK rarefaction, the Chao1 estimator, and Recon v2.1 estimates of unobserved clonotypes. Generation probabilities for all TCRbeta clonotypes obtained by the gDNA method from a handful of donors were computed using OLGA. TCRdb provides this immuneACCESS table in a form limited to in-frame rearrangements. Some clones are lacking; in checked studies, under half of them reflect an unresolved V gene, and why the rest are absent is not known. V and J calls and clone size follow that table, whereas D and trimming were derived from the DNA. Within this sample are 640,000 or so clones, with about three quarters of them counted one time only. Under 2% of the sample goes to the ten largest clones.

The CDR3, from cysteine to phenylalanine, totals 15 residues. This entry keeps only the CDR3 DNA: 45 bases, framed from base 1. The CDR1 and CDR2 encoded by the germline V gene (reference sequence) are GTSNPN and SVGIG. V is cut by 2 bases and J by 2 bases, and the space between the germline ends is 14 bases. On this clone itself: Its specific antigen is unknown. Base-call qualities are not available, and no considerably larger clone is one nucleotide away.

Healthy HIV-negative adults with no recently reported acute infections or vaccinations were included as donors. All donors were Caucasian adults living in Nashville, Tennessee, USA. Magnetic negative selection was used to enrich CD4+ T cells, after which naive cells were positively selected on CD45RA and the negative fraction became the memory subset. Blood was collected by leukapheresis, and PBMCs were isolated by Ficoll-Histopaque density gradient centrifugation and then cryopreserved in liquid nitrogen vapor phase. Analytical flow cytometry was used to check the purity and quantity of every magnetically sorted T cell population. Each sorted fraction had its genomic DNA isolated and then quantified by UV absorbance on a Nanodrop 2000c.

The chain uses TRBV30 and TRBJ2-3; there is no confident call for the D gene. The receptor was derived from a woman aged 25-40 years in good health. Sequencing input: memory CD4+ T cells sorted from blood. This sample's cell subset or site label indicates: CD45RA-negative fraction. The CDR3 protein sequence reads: CAWSPGLTYTDTQYF. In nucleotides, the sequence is TGTGCCTGGAGTCCCGGTCTCACGTACACAGATACGCAGTATTTT.